This TCR beta chain was profiled in a study of CXCR3-negative and CXCR3-positive naive CD8 T cells. Study-level background: Each library gave roughly 1.6 +/- 0.3 million of about 150 million TRB reads. The study, taken as a whole, reports: CXCR3 levels fell partly with cryopreservation; most assays relied on fresh PBMCs. Comparably high diversity marked both naive subsets, whereas memory CD8+ cells had much lower diversity. Researchers report that CXCR3-positive naive cells carry more hydrophobic TRB CDR3s than CXCR3-negative naive cells.

About this clonotype: What it binds is not known.

This CDR3 has 12 amino acids. The libraries of TRB cDNA were prepared using 5' RACE with UMI labels. TCRdb re-called the 5' RACE reads; one entry per CDR3 protein, DNA not given. Its clone listing holds roughly 140,000 distinct CDR3 sequences. Per CD8+ T cell subset, triplicate sorts of some 300,000 cells each were done. Input material: naive CXCR3+ CD8+ T cells from blood. Subset described: CD45RO-CCR7+CD27+CD95- naive CD8+ T cells expressing CXCR3 (TNR3+). The rearrangement joins TRBV12-3 or TRBV12-4 to TRBJ2-7; TCRdb indicates TRBD1, and absent DNA this call remains unverified. The TCR was taken from a human donor in good health. Some clones in this sample may be carry-over from other donors' samples. The CDR3 protein is CASMQGAHEQYF.